This T cell receptor (beta chain) comes out of a study of T cell responses to AZD1222 COVID-19 vaccine listed by TCRdb under 2021. About the full investigation: TCR sequencing covered some 240 trial participants: about 210 given two doses of AZD1222 and around 25 given two doses of MenACWY control vaccine. Trial participants were enrolled into age subgroups of 18-55, 56-69 and 70-plus years, which contained about 150, 27 and 61 TCR-sequenced participants, respectively.

The CDR3 regions of human TCRbeta chains were analyzed by immunosequencing. As for the original processing: Repertoire TCRs were checked for matches against a reference library of SARS-CoV-2-specific TCRs that had been generated using the MIRA antigen-specificity platform. Breadth was defined as the fraction of unique TCRs that were SARS-CoV-2-associated. Depth was defined as the fraction of total T cells that were SARS-CoV-2-associated. Using the MIRA data, each spike-specific TCR was mapped to the spike region that the TCR reacts to and placed in a CD4 or CD8 class. Log10-transformed breadth and depth values were compared by one-way ANOVA with Sidak's multiple comparisons tests. The table was pulled from immuneACCESS by TCRdb, which kept in-frame rearrangements only. Such tables lose some clones; where checked, under half of the loss comes from unresolved V genes, and the rest has no known cause. Clone size and V and J calls were adopted from that table, with D and trimming inferred from the DNA. The table for this sample lists approximately 110,000 clones; around 87% of them were counted only once. The ten largest clones represent less than 4.5% of the sample.

The intended sense of this specimen's time point label: about 28 days (+/-7) after the second vaccine dose. AZD1222 recipients given second doses at about 4 weeks or at about 12 weeks were pooled, since spike-specific TCR depth and breadth were not found to differ between the two schedules. Vaccinee samples came from UK trials COV001 and COV002, including a single-blind randomized controlled phase 2/3 trial of AZD1222 (ChAdOx1 nCoV-19) in healthy adults. For TCRbeta chain sequencing, PBMC samples from trial participants were taken at day 0 and at day 28 after the second dose. The germline V gene specifies MNHEY as CDR1 and SVGEGT as CDR2. The CDR3 sequence holds 17 residues, the cysteine and phenylalanine included. The entry retains the CDR3 DNA only, 51 bases that are in frame from base 1. The V end loses 5 bases and the J end loses 2 bases, and a stretch of 21 bases separates them. The full study reports these points: A significant rise in spike-specific TCR breadth and depth was observed after two AZD1222 doses relative to day 0 and relative to MenACWY recipients. Reportedly, close to half of the unique spike-specific TCRs recognized epitopes lying outside the regions that are mutated in the B.1.351 and B.1.1.7 variants. Only five or six AZD1222 recipients were SARS-CoV-2 seropositive at baseline, limiting conclusions about previously exposed vaccinees. In the small 56-69-year group, the increase in depth fell short of significance, most likely because of low power. Because no day 14 peak-response samples were available, repertoires were characterized only after the peak T cell response. Most participants were white British and females outnumbered males, and the authors suggested that clonal diversity may have been underestimated. Vaccine-associated CD4 TCRs spanned the whole spike protein, with dominant responses in regions 160-218 and 743-854.

Comment on this clone: There is no known antigen for this receptor. The sample holds no much larger clone one base away, and base qualities are not on file.

Recombination linked TRBV6-2 or TRBV6-3 to TRBJ1-2, with the D gene not confidently named. The sequence came from an adult who received the AZD1222 COVID-19 vaccine. This specimen was peripheral blood, taken 28 days after the second AZD1222 dose. The DNA sequence is given as TGTGCCAGCAGTGCACCAAATCGGCCCAGTCGAAACTATGGCTACACCTTC. The translation is CASSAPNRPSRNYGYTF.